This is a list of T cell receptor beta chains from one sample in a study of blood T cells in healthy people across ages. MiXCR, run by TCRdb on the 5' RACE reads, gives a single entry per CDR3 protein. The sample records about 970,000 distinct CDR3 sequences, 51% being singletons. Sample: blood. The receptors were sampled from a woman aged 60 to 75 in good health. Both conserved end residues are part of each CDR3. Each record gives: clone size, D gene, J gene, V gene, CDR3 DNA, CDR3 protein. D genes are given only for firm matches. Size is stated for part of the rows, as once, few or many counts, or as a class when the clone is expanded.

-	TRBD1	TRBJ2-7	TRBV18	TGTGCCAGCTCGACAGGGGTCGGACTTGATGAGCAGTACTTC	CASSTGVGLDEQYF
once	-	TRBJ2-7	TRBV28	TGTGCCAGCAAACGGCAGTCCTACGAGCAGTACTTC	CASKRQSYEQYF
-	-	TRBJ1-4	TRBV6-5	TGTGCCAGCAGTTATCAATCCCGAGGTGGGTGTAGTGAAAAACTGTTTTTT	CASSYQSRGGCSEKLFF
-	-	TRBJ1-2	TRBV30	TGTGCCTGGGACAGACAGGTCGTCTATGGCTACACCTTC	CAWDRQVVYGYTF
-	-	TRBJ2-3	TRBV27	TGTGCCAGCAGTTTAGTGGCGGGAACCGGCACAGATACGCAGTATTTT	CASSLVAGTGTDTQYF
few	-	TRBJ2-4	TRBV27	TGTGCCAGCAGTTGGATTGGCGGGGAGCAGTACTTC	CASSWIGGEQYF
-	-	TRBJ2-7	TRBV6-5	TGTGCCAGCGCTCGGGACCGGTTCTACGAGCAGTACTTC	CASARDRFYEQYF
few	TRBD2	TRBJ2-1	TRBV20-1	TGCAGTGCTAGTCTACGCCTAGCGGGCGAGCAGTTCTTC	CSASLRLAGEQFF
-	-	TRBJ1-1	TRBV4-1	TGCGTCAGCAGCCAAGAACCCTCGGGGGATGAAGCTTTCTTT	CVSSQEPSGDEAFF
-	TRBD1	TRBJ2-3	TRBV6-2/TRBV6-3	TGTGCCAGCAGTTCCCCTGGGCAGGGGGAGTCAGATACGCAGTATTTT	CASSSPGQGESDTQYF
-	-	TRBJ2-3	TRBV29-1	TGCAGCGTCCGGGCCCCGGTACAAGATATGCAGTATTTT	CSVRAPVQDMQYF
-	-	TRBJ2-5	TRBV3-1	TGTGCCAGCAGCCAAGACCCGGGACCCACTCGGGTGACCCAGTACTTC	CASSQDPGPTRVTQYF
-	TRBD2	TRBJ2-3	TRBV20-1	TGCAGTTCCGATTCCATTAGCGGGACACACACAGATACGCAGTATTTT	CSSDSISGTHTDTQYF
-	TRBD1	TRBJ1-2	TRBV5-1	TGCGCCAGCAGGACAGGGCCCACTAACTATGGCTACACCTTC	CASRTGPTNYGYTF
once	TRBD1	TRBJ2-7	TRBV28	TGTGCCAGCAGTTTACTCACAGGGGTGCAGTACTTC	CASSLLTGVQYF
-	-	TRBJ2-7	TRBV29-1	TGCAGCGTGGCCGGCGTCGGGAGTCCCTACAATGAGCAGTACTTC	CSVAGVGSPYNEQYF
-	-	TRBJ2-5	TRBV7-2	TGTGCCAGCAGCCGTCGCCATCAAGAGACCCAGTACTTC	CASSRRHQETQYF
-	-	TRBJ2-7	TRBV20-1	TGCAGTGCTAGAGATCCCAGGGACTACGAGCAGTACTTC	CSARDPRDYEQYF
few	-	TRBJ2-3	TRBV25-1	TGTGCCAGCAGTGAATATCGGTCAGGGGGCACAGATACGCAGTATTTT	CASSEYRSGGTDTQYF
-	-	TRBJ2-7	TRBV6-6	TGTGCCAGCAGTTACGGGCAGTGCGAGCAGTACTTC	CASSYGQCEQYF
-	-	TRBJ2-7	TRBV29-1	TGCAGCGTTGTAGGGGGGACCTACGAGCAGTACTTC	CSVVGGTYEQYF
-	TRBD2	TRBJ2-4	TRBV7-2	TGTGCCAGCAGCGCCGGGACTAGCGGAAACATTCAGTACTTC	CASSAGTSGNIQYF